The 4 T cell receptor beta chains presented below share a single source sample, sequenced in a study of blood T cell repertoires in COVID-19. Profiled with immunoSEQ multiplex PCR; TCRdb holds only in-frame clones, not every one. The data contain about 170,000 clones, 80% to 90% of them singletons. The sequencing input was peripheral blood. The origin of the receptors is a woman aged 80 or over with COVID-19, enrolled during active disease.

The chain recombines TRBV7-9 with TRBJ1-4; 7 bases are shared with TRBD1. The germline gives CDR1 SEHNR, CDR2 FQNEAQ (reference sequence). Trimming removed 4 bases from V and 6 bases from J; junction bases left unmatched: 5. The CDR3 runs 14 residues. The CDR3 DNA reads as TGTGCCAGCAGCTCCCGACAGGGCCATGAAAAACTGTTTTTT. The encoded protein is CASSSRQGHEKLFF. Full variable domain (outside the CDR3, taken from reference TRBV7-9 and TRBJ1-4): DTGVSQNPRHKITKRGQNVTFRCDPISEHNRLYWYRQTLGQGPEFLTYFQNEAQLEKSRLLSDRFSAERPKGSFSTLEIQRTEQGDSAMYLCASSSRQGHEKLFFGSGTQLSVL.

V and J are TRBV7-3 and TRBJ1-1; maybe TRBD1 (6 bases). This CDR3 has 14 amino acids. V was pared by 3 bases and J by 5 bases, with 13 bases between. In germline, CDR1 is SGHTA, CDR2 FQGTGA. CDR3 sequence (DNA): TGTGCCAGCAGCTTTTCAGGGGAGAAGACTGAAGCTTTCTTT. This sequence encodes CASSFSGEKTEAFF.

This clone was observed a handful of times. The rearrangement links TRBV12-3 or TRBV12-4 to TRBJ1-5; 11 bases map to TRBD1. This CDR3 has 13 residues. V shed 8 bases, J shed 7 bases, and the junction held 4 bases outside the gene matches. This CDR3 reads CASRGQGGQPQHF. The CDR3, as DNA: TGTGCCAGCCGGGGACAGGGGGGCCAGCCCCAGCATTTT.

V usage is TRBV7-8 and J usage is TRBJ1-4, with 8 bases identical to TRBD1. The length of the CDR3 is 15 residues. The V gene's germline CDR1 is SGHVS and CDR2 FQNEAQ. V shed 4 bases and J 7 bases; nucleotides not matched to a gene: 8. The CDR3: CASSSDRGLSEKLFF. The DNA for the CDR3 is TGTGCCAGCAGCTCAGACAGGGGCCTTAGTGAAAAACTGTTTTTT.